Listed below are T cell receptor beta chains from one sample, sequenced in a study of T cell clonotyping in hematopoietic cell transplantation. Assay: immunoSEQ multiplex PCR; the TCRdb copy retains only in-frame clones and omits some. The table shows 5,000 to 6,500 clones, with around four fifths occurring only once. The sample consisted of peripheral blood mononuclear cells, taken 180 days after allogeneic stem cell transplant. These receptors all come from a male patient between 65 and 85 years old who had an allogeneic stem cell transplant from an unrelated donor, so T cells may come from the graft donor. Some clones in this sample may be carry-over from other donors' samples. The CDR3 runs from the conserved cysteine through the conserved F or W. Fields, in order: J gene, V gene, clone size, D gene, CDR3 protein, CDR3 DNA. The D gene is left open where the match is weak. A clone size is listed for some rows: how often the clone was seen (once, few, many), or a class if it is expanded.

J: TRBJ2-3
V: TRBV11-2
size: .
D: .
CDR3: CASSLYATDTQYF
DNA: TGTGCCAGCAGCTTGTATGCCACAGATACGCAGTATTTT

J: TRBJ2-1
V: TRBV29-1
size: .
D: TRBD2
CDR3: CSAKPGLAGGPGSYNEQFF
DNA: TGCAGCGCAAAGCCGGGACTAGCGGGAGGGCCTGGGTCCTACAATGAGCAGTTCTTC

J: TRBJ1-2
V: TRBV10-3
size: .
D: TRBD1
CDR3: CAISPQGARGYTF
DNA: TGTGCCATCAGCCCACAGGGGGCGCGGGGCTACACCTTC

J: TRBJ1-5
V: TRBV27
size: .
D: .
CDR3: CASSPRVGDQPQHF
DNA: TGTGCCAGCAGTCCCCGCGTCGGGGATCAGCCCCAGCATTTT

J: TRBJ2-1
V: TRBV10-1
size: .
D: .
CDR3: CASSESLAASSYNEQFF
DNA: TGCGCCAGCAGTGAGAGCTTGGCGGCCAGCTCCTACAATGAGCAGTTCTTC

J: TRBJ2-1
V: TRBV4-1
size: .
D: TRBD1
CDR3: CASRKTGDHEQFF
DNA: TGCGCCAGCAGAAAAACAGGGGATCATGAGCAGTTCTTC

J: TRBJ1-1
V: TRBV6-1
size: .
D: .
CDR3: CASSPRMGSRETFF
DNA: TGTGCCAGCAGCCCAAGAATGGGGTCGAGGGAGACTTTCTTT

J: TRBJ2-7
V: TRBV28
size: .
D: .
CDR3: CASSWGIYEQYF
DNA: TGTGCCAGCAGTTGGGGGATCTACGAGCAGTACTTC

J: TRBJ1-5
V: TRBV7-8
size: .
D: .
CDR3: CASSSTRISNQPQHF
DNA: TGTGCCAGCAGCTCTACCCGGATTAGCAATCAGCCCCAGCATTTT

J: TRBJ2-1
V: TRBV2
size: .
D: .
CDR3: CASQGGRGFF
DNA: TGTGCCAGCCAGGGGGGTCGAGGGTTCTTC

J: TRBJ1-5
V: TRBV28
size: medium-sized
D: .
CDR3: CASSRNAWDNPRDQPQHF
DNA: TGTGCCAGCAGTCGCAATGCATGGGACAACCCGCGCGATCAGCCCCAGCATTTT

J: TRBJ2-7
V: TRBV28
size: .
D: TRBD1
CDR3: CASVPDRGHEQYF
DNA: TGTGCCAGCGTCCCGGACAGGGGCCACGAGCAGTACTTC

J: TRBJ2-7
V: TRBV5-6
size: .
D: .
CDR3: CASSFWPGTYEQYF
DNA: TGTGCCAGCAGCTTTTGGCCAGGGACGTACGAGCAGTACTTC

J: TRBJ2-2
V: TRBV7-2
size: .
D: .
CDR3: CASSLRTPGGTGELFF
DNA: TGTGCCAGCAGCCTCCGGACACCCGGAGGCACCGGGGAGCTGTTTTTT

J: TRBJ1-1
V: TRBV7-9
size: once
D: .
CDR3: CASTLSSSTEAFF
DNA: TGTGCCAGCACTCTCTCCAGTAGCACTGAAGCTTTCTTT

J: TRBJ2-1
V: TRBV5-1
size: .
D: .
CDR3: CASSLGVGHTYNEQFF
DNA: TGCGCCAGCAGCTTGGGTGTCGGACACACTTACAATGAGCAGTTCTTC

J: TRBJ2-1
V: TRBV5-1
size: .
D: TRBD2
CDR3: CASSLYLLLADYNEQFF
DNA: TGCGCCAGCAGCTTGTATCTTCTACTAGCGGATTACAATGAGCAGTTCTTC

J: TRBJ2-7
V: TRBV11-2
size: .
D: TRBD2
CDR3: CASSLVLAGGPSYEQYF
DNA: TGTGCCAGCAGCTTAGTACTAGCGGGAGGTCCATCCTACGAGCAGTACTTC